The next 26 T cell receptor beta chains were all read from a single sample in a study of T cell repertoires in cytomegalovirus infection. TCRdb passed the reads through MiXCR, listing each CDR3 protein once. The profile shows roughly 600,000 distinct CDR3 sequences, 20% to 25% of them singletons. Source material: CD8+ T cells from PBMCs. Receptors originate from a human donor in good health (CMV status not recorded). Some clones in this sample may be carry-over from other donors' samples.

This clonotype has only a few counts. V is TRBV27 and J is TRBJ2-3; 7 bases align to TRBD1. CDR3 length: 19 residues. V trimming: 0 bases; J trimming: 0 bases; junction bases outside the gene matches: 12. The germline gives CDR1 MNHEY, CDR2 SMNVEV (reference sequence). CDR3: CASSLSGGETLLSTDTQYF. Here the CDR3 DNA reads TGTGCCAGCAGTTTATCAGGGGGCGAAACCCTACTTAGCACAGATACGCAGTATTTT.

This clonotype has a handful of counts. CDR3 loop: CSVRVETGAGRMGTEAFF. The DNA of the CDR3 is TGCAGCGTCCGGGTTGAGACAGGGGCGGGTAGAATGGGCACTGAAGCTTTCTTT. The chain carries TRBV29-1 and TRBJ1-1; 8 positions agree with TRBD1. The germline CDR1 and CDR2 sequences are SQVTM and ANQGSEA. Trimming cost V 6 bases and J 4 bases; bases outside gene matches: 22. The CDR3 spans 18 residues.

The rearrangement joins TRBV7-9 to TRBJ2-1; 15 bases are shared with TRBD2. The V gene's germline CDR1 is SEHNR and CDR2 FQNEAQ (reference sequence). The CDR3 runs to 18 residues. V shed 6 bases, J shed 4 bases, and the junction held 10 bases outside the gene matches. As DNA, the CDR3 is TGTGCCAGCAGGGGGACTAGCGGGGGGCCACTTTCGTACAATGAGCAGTTCTTC. It is translated as CASRGTSGGPLSYNEQFF.

This clonotype was recorded at least ten times. The chain recombines TRBV7-2 with TRBJ2-1; possibly TRBD1 for D (6 bases). The V end was cut by 5 bases, the J end by 0 bases, with 14 bases between. The CDR3 contains 16 residues. Germline lookup yields CDR1 SGHTA and CDR2 FQGNSA. CDR3 protein: CASSLSGASSYNEQFF. The CDR3 nucleotides are TGTGCCAGCAGCCTCTCAGGGGCCAGCTCCTACAATGAGCAGTTCTTC.

This clonotype appeared a few times. The chain is built from TRBV28 and TRBJ1-6; 8 bases map to TRBD1. Trimming took 4 bases from V and 7 from J; bases not matched to a gene: 9. Looked up from germline, CDR1 is MDHEN and CDR2 is SYDVKM. This CDR3 contains 16 residues. The CDR3, as DNA: TGTGCCAGCAGTTCCCCCCGAAGGACAGGGAATTCACCCCTCCACTTT. It specifies CASSSPRRTGNSPLHF.

This clonotype has ten or more counts. The V gene is TRBV9, the J gene TRBJ2-1; no clear D gene. V lost 4 bases and J 7 bases, leaving 9 bases between the germline ends. Germline CDR1 is SGDLS and CDR2 is YYNGEE. This CDR3 comprises 12 residues. The CDR3 spells CASSSPSNEQFF. The CDR3, as DNA: TGTGCCAGCAGCTCCCCCTCTAATGAGCAGTTCTTC.

This clonotype showed up many times. The chain combines TRBV7-2 with TRBJ1-2; D remains unclear. The CDR3 extends over 17 amino acids. Per the germline V gene, CDR1 is SGHTA and CDR2 is FQGNSA. V was cut by 2 bases and J by 3 bases, with 19 bases left in between. CDR3 protein: CASSLIGRLAGDYGYTF. The CDR3 nucleotides read TGTGCCAGCAGCTTAATAGGGCGGTTGGCCGGGGACTATGGCTACACCTTC.

The rearrangement links TRBV5-6 to TRBJ1-5; 9 nucleotides agree with TRBD1. The CDR3 has 16 residues. Germline V gives CDR1 SGHDT, CDR2 YYEEEE. The V and J ends lost 3 bases and 6 bases, in that order; junction bases with no gene match: 10. CDR3 amino acids: CASSSGTGLKIQPQHF. The CDR3 bases are TGTGCCAGCAGCTCCGGGACAGGGCTAAAGATTCAGCCCCAGCATTTT.

The rearrangement joins TRBV6-6 to TRBJ1-4; tentative D call: TRBD1 (6 bases). Germline CDR1 reads MNHNY; CDR2 reads SVGAGI (reference sequence). The ends were cut back, 2 bases at V and 4 bases at J, with 11 bases in the middle. The CDR3 has 15 residues. The CDR3: CASSYRGTVNEKLFF. In DNA, the CDR3 is TGTGCCAGCAGTTACAGGGGGACGGTTAATGAAAAACTGTTTTTT.

This clonotype came up many times. The CDR3 region is CASSLGGRGEPQHF. The CDR3 region has the DNA TGTGCCAGCAGCTTAGGGGGGAGAGGCGAACCCCAGCATTTT. The V and J genes are TRBV7-9 and TRBJ1-5; a weak D match, TRBD1 (5 bases). The CDR3 sequence is 14 residues long. Germline CDR1 and CDR2: SEHNR and FQNEAQ (reference sequence). Trimming shortened V by 1 base and J by 10 bases, and 14 bases separated the two germline ends.

This chain uses TRBV11-1 with TRBJ2-7; no definite D call. Trimming removed 10 bases at V and 1 base at J, with 17 bases between. The CDR3 is 14 residues long. The germline V gene has CDR1 SGHAT and CDR2 FQDESV (reference sequence). The DNA for the CDR3 is TGTGCCACCGCGGAGACCTATCTATCCTACGAGCAGTACGTC. Encoded protein: CATAETYLSYEQYV.

This chain joins TRBV5-1 and TRBJ2-1, with 10 bases identical to TRBD2. Trimming removed 0 bases from V and 0 bases from J; junction bases left unmatched: 3. This CDR3 spans 17 amino acids. Looked up from germline, CDR1 is SGHRS and CDR2 is YFSETQ. CDR3 protein: CASSLAGLAASYNEQFF. CDR3 DNA sequence: TGCGCCAGCAGCTTGGCCGGACTAGCGGCCTCCTACAATGAGCAGTTCTTC.

The sample holds a few counts of this clonotype. This chain links TRBV7-9 with TRBJ2-7; D gene ambiguous. The V end was cut by 5 bases, the J end by 9 bases, with 11 bases between. The CDR3 spans 11 residues. Germline V gene lookup returns CDR1 SEHNR and CDR2 FQNEAQ (reference sequence). The chain's CDR3 is CASSPRDVQYF. The CDR3 DNA is TGTGCCAGCAGCCCGCGAGATGTGCAGTACTTC.

The V gene is TRBV12-3 or TRBV12-4, the J gene TRBJ1-2; maybe TRBD1 (6 bases). This CDR3 is 13 amino acids long. The ends were cut back, 5 bases at V and 7 bases at J, with 14 bases in the middle. CDR3 sequence: CASSRGGLSGYTF. The DNA for the CDR3 is TGTGCCAGCAGTCGAGGGGGACTGAGTGGCTACACCTTC.

This clonotype was observed a few times. V and J are TRBV27 and TRBJ2-2; 9 bases line up with TRBD2. V trimming: 3 bases; J trimming: 0 bases; junction bases outside the gene matches: 2. Germline loops: CDR1 MNHEY, CDR2 SMNVEV (reference sequence). The CDR3 contains 16 residues. The CDR3, as DNA: TGTGCCAGCAGTTTTGCTAGCGGGACGAACACCGGGGAGCTGTTTTTT. It translates to CASSFASGTNTGELFF.

This clonotype was seen ten or more times. The genes are TRBV28 and TRBJ1-3; possibly TRBD1 for D (5 bases). V lost 6 bases, J lost 5 bases, and 8 bases lay in between. The CDR3 is made up of 12 amino acids. In germline, CDR1 is MDHEN, CDR2 SYDVKM. The CDR3 region has the DNA TGTGCCAGCAGCAACAGGAGAAACACCATATATTTT. This sequence encodes CASSNRRNTIYF.

This clonotype has at least ten counts. The chain recombines TRBV7-2 with TRBJ2-5, with D perhaps matching TRBD2 (5 bases). CDR3 size: 14 residues. V was pared by 1 base and J by 3 bases, with 9 bases between. Germline V lookup: CDR1 SGHTA, CDR2 FQGNSA. The CDR3 sequence is CASSLVSGKETQYF. The CDR3 DNA reads as TGTGCCAGCAGCTTAGTTTCGGGGAAAGAGACCCAGTACTTC.

This clonotype was detected many times. This chain links TRBV28 with TRBJ2-3; 9 positions agree with TRBD2. CDR1 and CDR2 from the germline V gene are MDHEN and SYDVKM. This CDR3 region has 15 residues. The ends lost 2 bases at V and 4 bases at J; junction bases unmatched: 4. The CDR3 reads CASSLETSGPDTQYF. CDR3 DNA sequence: TGTGCCAGCAGTTTAGAGACTAGCGGCCCAGATACGCAGTATTTT.

Only a few counts were recorded for this clonotype. The chain links TRBV28 to TRBJ1-5; 9 nucleotides match TRBD1. The CDR3 has 15 amino acids. The V and J ends lost 5 bases and 4 bases, in that order; junction bases with no gene match: 6. The germline CDR1 and CDR2 sequences are MDHEN and SYDVKM. The DNA of the CDR3 is TGTGCCAGCAGTCACAGGGGGCCGAGGAATCAGCCCCAGCATTTT. Its translation: CASSHRGPRNQPQHF.

Only a few counts were recorded for this clonotype. The rearrangement links TRBV2 to TRBJ2-7; no reliable D call. Germline CDR1 and CDR2: SNHLY and FYNNEI. The V end was cut by 3 bases, the J end by 8 bases, with 17 bases between. The CDR3 consists of 14 residues. CDR3 sequence (DNA): TGTGCCAGCAGTGAGTCGCTAAGTGGGTGGAAGCAGTACGTC. Encoded protein: CASSESLSGWKQYV.

This clonotype was observed a few times. The V and J genes are TRBV7-9 and TRBJ2-1; a possible D gene is TRBD1 (7 bases). Trimming left V 1 base short and J 3 bases short, with 10 bases between. The CDR3 loop spans 15 amino acids. The germline V gene has CDR1 SEHNR and CDR2 FQNEAQ (reference sequence). DNA for the CDR3: TGTGCCAGCAGCTTAGTTCAGGGGGGCTACAATGAGCAGTTCTTC. Its translation is CASSLVQGGYNEQFF.

The chain combines TRBV6-1 with TRBJ1-4; perhaps TRBD1 as D (6 bases). The V gene lost 5 bases and the J gene lost 7 bases, with 11 bases spanning the gap. Germline values: CDR1 MNHNS, CDR2 SASEGT. The CDR3 covers 13 residues. CDR3 in amino acids: CASSYPGAEKLFF. The CDR3 region has the DNA TGTGCCAGCAGTTATCCAGGGGCTGAAAAACTGTTTTTT.

There are a few counts of this clonotype. The chain joins TRBV7-8 to TRBJ2-7; TRBD1 might be the D (6 bases). CDR1 and CDR2 (germline): SGHVS, FQNEAQ. CDR3 length: 15 amino acids. V was cut by 0 bases and J by 5 bases, with 14 bases left in between. In DNA form, the CDR3 reads TGTGCCAGCAGCTTAGCCAGGCAGGGGATCCACGAGCAGTACTTC. As protein: CASSLARQGIHEQYF. The variable domain in full, with the rest retrieved from reference TRBV7-8 and TRBJ2-7, is GAGVSQSPRYKVAKRGQDVALRCDPISGHVSLFWYQQALGQGPEFLTYFQNEAQLDKSGLPSDRFFAERPEGSVSTLKIQRTQQEDSAVYLCASSLARQGIHEQYFGPGTRLTVT.

The rearrangement links TRBV28 to TRBJ1-2; 7 bases are shared with TRBD1. The ends lost 2 bases at V and 2 bases at J; junction bases unmatched: 5. This CDR3 has 15 amino acids. Looked up from germline, CDR1 is MDHEN and CDR2 is SYDVKM. CDR3 sequence reads: CASSLTETGNYGYTF. The CDR3 DNA is TGTGCCAGCAGTTTAACCGAGACAGGGAACTATGGCTACACCTTC.

This clonotype was counted between two and nine times. The V and J genes are TRBV27 and TRBJ2-1; 9 bases match TRBD2. The germline V gene has CDR1 MNHEY and CDR2 SMNVEV (reference sequence). The V and J ends lost 10 bases and 4 bases, in that order; junction bases with no gene match: 8. The CDR3 is made up of 14 amino acids. Here the CDR3 DNA reads TGTGCCACCCCGGGACTAGCAAAATACAATGAGCAGTTCTTC. Encoded protein: CATPGLAKYNEQFF.

This clonotype has a handful of counts. The chain employs TRBV28 and TRBJ1-4; D not certain. Germline CDR1 and CDR2: MDHEN and SYDVKM. The CDR3 runs 14 residues. Trimming removed 1 base at V and 8 bases at J, with 11 bases between. In DNA, the CDR3 is TGTGCCAGCAGTTTATCGGAAGAAGCCGAAAAACTGTTTTTT. It codes for CASSLSEEAEKLFF.